This T cell receptor beta chain was obtained from a study of cytomegalovirus exposure and HLA in healthy donors. The PCR was carried out with 60 Vbeta primers and 13 Jbeta primers. TCRdb's table, derived via immunoSEQ multiplex PCR, lists solely in-frame clones and lacks some. The sample yields 75,000 to 95,000 clones, roughly four fifths seen once. The germline CDR1 and CDR2 sequences are SGHRS and YFSETQ. The length of the CDR3 is 11 residues. Deletions cut 4 bases from V and 6 bases from J, with 8 bases between. In this sample, this clone turned up a few times. The sequence was obtained from a human donor in good health. The sample comprised PBMCs. V usage is TRBV5-1 and J usage is TRBJ2-7; D remains ambiguous. The DNA of the CDR3 is TGCGCCAGCAGCCCCTCGGTCGAGCAGTACTTC. Translation gives CASSPSVEQYF.